The rows below give T cell receptor beta chains drawn from one sample of a study of breast tumors, draining lymph nodes, adjacent tissues. TCRdb reprocessed the multiplex PCR reads with MiXCR, giving one entry per CDR3 protein. The sample consists of fewer than 150,000 distinct CDR3 sequences, 21% of them appearing once. The sequencing sample was made of axillary lymph node tissue. Receptors originate from a female donor with breast cancer. Some clones in this sample may be carry-over from other donors' samples. The CDR3 runs from the conserved cysteine through the conserved F or W. A D gene is named only where the DNA matches it firmly. Only part of the rows carry a size: once, few, many, or a class if the clone is expanded.

V gene,clone size,D gene,J gene,CDR3 protein,CDR3 DNA
TRBV5-6,many,TRBD2,TRBJ2-5,CASSFMTSGMEETQYF,TGTGCCAGCAGCTTCATGACTAGCGGGATGGAGGAGACCCAGTACTTC
TRBV6-6,many,NA,TRBJ2-2,CASSYEGLGTGELFF,TGTGCCAGCAGTTACGAGGGTCTGGGCACCGGGGAGCTGTTTTTT
TRBV9,many,NA,TRBJ1-5,CASSRDAEGPQHF,TGTGCCAGCAGCCGGGACGCCGAAGGGCCCCAGCATTTT
TRBV7-2,many,NA,TRBJ2-7,CASSMGLSSYEQYF,TGTGCCAGCAGCATGGGACTGAGCTCCTACGAGCAGTACTTC
TRBV9,many,NA,TRBJ2-2,CASSVGSLGGQTNTGELFF,TGTGCCAGCAGCGTAGGGTCCTTGGGCGGGCAGACGAACACCGGGGAGCTGTTTTTT
TRBV14,many,NA,TRBJ2-1,CASSQELHDNEQFF,TGTGCCAGCAGCCAAGAACTGCACGACAATGAGCAGTTCTTC
TRBV12-3/TRBV12-4,many,TRBD2,TRBJ2-1,CASSLGAGGYEQFF,TGTGCCAGCAGTTTAGGAGCGGGAGGGTATGAGCAGTTCTTC
TRBV20-1,many,NA,TRBJ2-2,CSARTQGRGGTGELFF,TGCAGTGCTAGAACCCAAGGCAGGGGTGGGACCGGGGAGCTGTTTTTT
TRBV5-1,many,NA,TRBJ2-3,CASSLRSPSTDTQYF,TGCGCCAGCAGCTTGCGGAGCCCTAGCACAGATACGCAGTATTTT
TRBV4-1,few,NA,TRBJ1-6,CASSQEHAWGSYNSPLHF,TGCGCCAGCAGCCAAGAGCATGCGTGGGGCTCCTATAATTCACCCCTCCACTTT
TRBV2,many,TRBD2,TRBJ2-5,CASSETFQRGETQYF,TGTGCCAGCAGTGAAACGTTCCAGCGGGGAGAGACCCAGTACTTC
TRBV28,few,TRBD2,TRBJ2-1,CASRGVQAGRYNEQFF,TGTGCCAGCAGGGGAGTCCAAGCGGGAAGGTACAATGAGCAGTTCTTC
TRBV28,NA,TRBD1,TRBJ2-1,CASSTDRGNYNEQLF,TGTGCCAGCAGCACGGACAGGGGCAACTACAATGAGCAGCTCTTC
TRBV11-3,many,NA,TRBJ2-5,CASSSSYQETQYF,TGTGCCAGCAGCTCCTCATACCAAGAGACCCAGTACTTC
TRBV5-4,many,NA,TRBJ1-4,CASSLRGSREKLFF,TGTGCCAGCAGCTTGAGGGGGAGTCGTGAAAAACTGTTTTTT
TRBV19,many,TRBD2,TRBJ2-6,CASSIRAQRTSGRASGANVLTF,TGTGCCAGTAGTATTAGGGCTCAGAGGACTAGCGGGAGGGCATCTGGGGCCAACGTCCTGACTTTC
TRBV5-1,many,TRBD2,TRBJ2-5,CASSLLGSGRAQETQYF,TGCGCCAGCAGCTTGTTGGGTAGCGGGCGGGCACAAGAGACCCAGTACTTC
TRBV28,few,TRBD1,TRBJ2-5,CASSASGTGGETQYF,TGTGCCAGCAGTGCCTCCGGGACAGGGGGCGAGACCCAGTACTTC
TRBV15,many,NA,TRBJ2-2,CATGRGPAYTGELFF,TGTGCCACCGGACGCGGGCCGGCGTACACCGGGGAGCTGTTTTTT
TRBV28,NA,NA,TRBJ1-2,CAGRGFGTKDGYTF,TGTGCCGGCAGAGGTTTTGGGACCAAGGATGGCTACACCTTC
TRBV20-1,NA,TRBD2,TRBJ2-3,CSARAGGGATDTQYF,TGCAGTGCTAGAGCGGGAGGGGGGGCAACAGATACGCAGTATTTT
TRBV3-1,many,TRBD1,TRBJ1-6,CASSQTGDNSPLHF,TGTGCCAGCAGCCAGACAGGGGATAATTCACCCCTCCACTTT
TRBV10-3,many,NA,TRBJ2-1,CAIKEGLQYNEQFF,TGTGCCATCAAGGAGGGGCTTCAGTACAATGAGCAGTTCTTC
TRBV10-3,many,NA,TRBJ2-1,CAIHGRRDGDEQFF,TGTGCCATCCATGGGCGGCGGGACGGGGATGAGCAGTTCTTC
TRBV13,many,TRBD2,TRBJ2-1,CASSLWSSGSRYEQFF,TGTGCCAGCAGCTTATGGTCTAGCGGGAGTAGATATGAGCAGTTCTTC